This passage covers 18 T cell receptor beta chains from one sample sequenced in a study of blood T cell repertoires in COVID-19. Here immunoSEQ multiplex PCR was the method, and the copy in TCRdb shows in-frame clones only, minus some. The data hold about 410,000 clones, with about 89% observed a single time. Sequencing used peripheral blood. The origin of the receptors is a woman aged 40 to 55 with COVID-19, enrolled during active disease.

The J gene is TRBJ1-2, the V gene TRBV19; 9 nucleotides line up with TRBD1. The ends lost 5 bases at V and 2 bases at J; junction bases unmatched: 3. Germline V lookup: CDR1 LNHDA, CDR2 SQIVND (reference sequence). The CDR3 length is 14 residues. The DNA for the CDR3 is TGTGCCAGTAGTGGGACAGGGTGGAACTATGGCTACACCTTC. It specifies CASSGTGWNYGYTF.

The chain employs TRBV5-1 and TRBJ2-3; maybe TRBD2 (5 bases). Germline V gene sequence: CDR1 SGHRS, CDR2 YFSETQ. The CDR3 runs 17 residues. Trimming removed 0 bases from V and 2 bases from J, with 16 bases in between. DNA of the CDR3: TGCGCCAGCAGCTTGGACCTCGGACTCGCCCACACAGATACGCAGTATTTT. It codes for CASSLDLGLAHTDTQYF.

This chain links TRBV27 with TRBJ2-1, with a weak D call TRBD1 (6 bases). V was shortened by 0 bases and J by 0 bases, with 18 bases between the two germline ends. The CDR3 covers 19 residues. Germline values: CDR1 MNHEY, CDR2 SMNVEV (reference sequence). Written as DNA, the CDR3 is TGTGCCAGCAGTTTATCGCCCCCGACAGGCGCGAGCTCCTACAATGAGCAGTTCTTC. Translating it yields CASSLSPPTGASSYNEQFF.

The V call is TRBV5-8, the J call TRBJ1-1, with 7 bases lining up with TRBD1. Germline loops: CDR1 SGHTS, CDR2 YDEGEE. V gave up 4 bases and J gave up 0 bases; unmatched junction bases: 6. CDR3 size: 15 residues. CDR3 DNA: TGTGCCAGCAGCCCAGGGACAGCTCTGAACACTGAAGCTTTCTTT. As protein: CASSPGTALNTEAFF.

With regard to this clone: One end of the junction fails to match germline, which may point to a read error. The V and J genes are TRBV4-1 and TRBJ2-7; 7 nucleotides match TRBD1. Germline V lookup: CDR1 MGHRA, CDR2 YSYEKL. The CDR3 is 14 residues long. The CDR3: CASSHNGATGLPIF. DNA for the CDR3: TGCGCCAGCAGCCACAACGGGGCGACAGGGCTACCTATCTTC.

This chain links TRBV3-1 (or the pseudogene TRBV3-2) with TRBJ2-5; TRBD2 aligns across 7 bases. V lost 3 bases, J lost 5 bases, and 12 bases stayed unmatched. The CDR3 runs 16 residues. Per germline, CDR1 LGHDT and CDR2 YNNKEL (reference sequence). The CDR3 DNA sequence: TGTGCCAGCAGCCAGGAATACGGGGGGAGCTGGGAGACCCAGTACTTC. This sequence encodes CASSQEYGGSWETQYF.

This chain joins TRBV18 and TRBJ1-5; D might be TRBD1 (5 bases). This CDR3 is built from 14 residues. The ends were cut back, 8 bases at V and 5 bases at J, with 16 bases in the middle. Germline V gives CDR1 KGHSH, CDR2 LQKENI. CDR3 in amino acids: CASRISGGDQPQHF. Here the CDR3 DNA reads TGTGCCAGCCGTATCTCGGGGGGTGATCAGCCCCAGCATTTT.

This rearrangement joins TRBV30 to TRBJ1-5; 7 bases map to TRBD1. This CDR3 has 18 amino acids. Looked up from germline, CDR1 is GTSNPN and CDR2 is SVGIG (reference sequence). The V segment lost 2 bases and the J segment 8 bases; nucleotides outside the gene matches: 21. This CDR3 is CAWSYRDRRYPDEEPQHF. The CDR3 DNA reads TGTGCCTGGAGTTACCGGGACAGAAGATACCCAGACGAAGAGCCCCAGCATTTT.

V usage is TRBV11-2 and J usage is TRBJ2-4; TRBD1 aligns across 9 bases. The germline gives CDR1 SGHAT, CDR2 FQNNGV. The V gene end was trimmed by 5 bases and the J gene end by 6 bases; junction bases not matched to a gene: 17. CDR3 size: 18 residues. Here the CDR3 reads CASSPIRTRQGERNIQYF. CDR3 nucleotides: TGTGCCAGCAGCCCAATTAGAACCCGACAGGGGGAGAGAAACATTCAGTACTTC.

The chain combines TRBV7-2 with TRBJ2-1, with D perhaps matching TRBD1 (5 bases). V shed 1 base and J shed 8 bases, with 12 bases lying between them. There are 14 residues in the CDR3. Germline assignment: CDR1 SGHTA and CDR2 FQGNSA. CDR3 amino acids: CASSLVQGEHEQFF. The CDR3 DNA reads TGTGCCAGCAGCTTAGTTCAGGGCGAACATGAGCAGTTCTTC.

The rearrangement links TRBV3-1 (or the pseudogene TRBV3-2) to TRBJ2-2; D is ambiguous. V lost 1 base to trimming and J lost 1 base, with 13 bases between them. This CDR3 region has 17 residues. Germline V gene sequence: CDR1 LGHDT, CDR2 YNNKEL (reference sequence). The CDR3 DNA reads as TGTGCCAGCAGCCAAGTAAAGGAGAGGTTGAACACCGGGGAGCTGTTTTTT. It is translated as CASSQVKERLNTGELFF.

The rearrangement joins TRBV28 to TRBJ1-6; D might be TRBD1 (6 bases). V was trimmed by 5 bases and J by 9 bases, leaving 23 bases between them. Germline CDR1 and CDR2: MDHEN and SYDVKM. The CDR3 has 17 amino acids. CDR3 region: CASSPLTGTSVGSPLHF. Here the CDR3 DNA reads TGTGCCAGCAGTCCTTTGACGGGGACAAGTGTCGGTTCACCCCTCCACTTT.

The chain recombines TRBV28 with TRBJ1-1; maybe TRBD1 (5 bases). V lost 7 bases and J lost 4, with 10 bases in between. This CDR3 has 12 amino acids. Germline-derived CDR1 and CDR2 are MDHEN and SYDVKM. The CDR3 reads CASKRGSTEAFF. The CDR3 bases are TGTGCCAGCAAACGGGGGAGCACTGAAGCTTTCTTT.

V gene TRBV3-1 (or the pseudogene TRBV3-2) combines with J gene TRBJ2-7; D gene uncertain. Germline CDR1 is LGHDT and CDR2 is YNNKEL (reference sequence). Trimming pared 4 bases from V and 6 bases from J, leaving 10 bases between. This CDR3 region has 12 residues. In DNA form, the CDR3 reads TGTGCCAGCAGCCTCCCCGTCGGCGAGCAGTACTTC. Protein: CASSLPVGEQYF.

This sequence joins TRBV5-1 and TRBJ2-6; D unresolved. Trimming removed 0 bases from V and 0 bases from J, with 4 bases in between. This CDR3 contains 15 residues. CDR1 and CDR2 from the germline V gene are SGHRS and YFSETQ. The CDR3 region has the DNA TGCGCCAGCAGCTTGGCCTTCTCTGGGGCCAACGTCCTGACTTTC. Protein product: CASSLAFSGANVLTF.

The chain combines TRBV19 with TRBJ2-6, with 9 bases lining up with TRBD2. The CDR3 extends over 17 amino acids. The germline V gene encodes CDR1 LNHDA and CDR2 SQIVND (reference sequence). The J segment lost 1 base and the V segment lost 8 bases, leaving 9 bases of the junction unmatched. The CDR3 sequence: CASVSREGQSGANVLTF. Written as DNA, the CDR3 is TGTGCCAGTGTCTCGCGGGAGGGTCAATCTGGGGCCAACGTCCTGACTTTC.

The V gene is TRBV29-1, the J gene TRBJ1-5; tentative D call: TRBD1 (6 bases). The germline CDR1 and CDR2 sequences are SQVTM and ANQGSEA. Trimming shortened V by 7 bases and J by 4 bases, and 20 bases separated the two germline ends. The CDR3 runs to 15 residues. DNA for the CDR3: TGCAGCGCAATGGGGGGCGCGGGGGAAAATCAGCCCCAGCATTTT. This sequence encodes CSAMGGAGENQPQHF. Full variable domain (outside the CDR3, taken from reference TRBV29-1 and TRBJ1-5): SAVISQKPSRDICQRGTSLTIQCQVDSQVTMMFWYRQQPGQSLTLIATANQGSEATYESGFVIDKFPISRPNLTFSTLTVSNMSPEDSSIYLCSAMGGAGENQPQHFGDGTRLSIL.

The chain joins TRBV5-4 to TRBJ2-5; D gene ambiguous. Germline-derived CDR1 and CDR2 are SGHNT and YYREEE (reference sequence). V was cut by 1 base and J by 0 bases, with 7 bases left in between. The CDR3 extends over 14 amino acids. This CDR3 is CASSLNEYQETQYF. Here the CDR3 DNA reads TGTGCCAGCAGCTTGAACGAGTACCAAGAGACCCAGTACTTC.